This is a list of T cell receptor beta chains from one sample in a study of PD-1 blockade in classical Hodgkin lymphoma. Clones were sequenced by immunoSEQ multiplex PCR, and TCRdb holds only the in-frame ones, with some missing. The repertoire holds tens of thousands of clones, approximately 90% seen once, with 15% in the top ten. The sample here was peripheral blood mononuclear cells (PBMCs), taken at baseline. These receptors were collected from a human donor with classical Hodgkin lymphoma. Each CDR3 is given with its conserved first and last residue. Each record gives: V gene, D gene, clone size, J gene, CDR3 protein, CDR3 DNA. The D gene is left open where the match is weak. Size is stated for part of the rows, as once, few or many counts, or as a class when the clone is expanded.

V gene: TRBV14; D gene: .; clone size: .; J gene: TRBJ2-1; CDR3 protein: CASSQIAGWRGNEQFF; CDR3 DNA: TGTGCCAGCAGCCAAATCGCCGGATGGCGGGGAAATGAGCAGTTCTTC
V gene: TRBV7-9; D gene: TRBD1; clone size: .; J gene: TRBJ2-7; CDR3 protein: CASSFLQGQVYEQYF; CDR3 DNA: TGTGCCAGCAGCTTTTTACAGGGACAGGTCTACGAGCAGTACTTC
V gene: TRBV5-1; D gene: .; clone size: .; J gene: TRBJ1-3; CDR3 protein: CASSLVPGNTIYF; CDR3 DNA: TGCGCCAGCAGCTTGGTACCCGGAAACACCATATATTTT
V gene: TRBV2; D gene: TRBD2; clone size: once; J gene: TRBJ2-4; CDR3 protein: CASRAPGGAKNIQYF; CDR3 DNA: TGTGCCAGCAGAGCCCCGGGGGGAGCCAAAAACATTCAGTACTTC
V gene: TRBV2; D gene: TRBD1; clone size: .; J gene: TRBJ2-1; CDR3 protein: CASRDRGGVSEQFF; CDR3 DNA: TGTGCCAGCAGGGACAGGGGAGGTGTTAGTGAGCAGTTCTTC
V gene: TRBV25-1; D gene: TRBD1; clone size: .; J gene: TRBJ1-4; CDR3 protein: CASSGQGITNEKLFF; CDR3 DNA: TGTGCCAGCAGTGGACAGGGGATAACTAATGAAAAACTGTTTTTT
V gene: TRBV12-1; D gene: .; clone size: .; J gene: TRBJ2-3; CDR3 protein: CASSFGGTSGSTDTQYF; CDR3 DNA: TGTGCCAGCAGCTTTGGGGGGACTAGCGGGTCCACAGATACGCAGTATTTT
V gene: TRBV5-1; D gene: TRBD2; clone size: .; J gene: TRBJ2-1; CDR3 protein: CASSPVLAGDNEQFF; CDR3 DNA: TGCGCCAGCAGCCCCGTTCTAGCGGGTGACAATGAGCAGTTCTTC
V gene: TRBV5-1; D gene: TRBD1; clone size: .; J gene: TRBJ2-3; CDR3 protein: CASSRDSGPDTQYF; CDR3 DNA: TGCGCCAGCAGTCGGGACAGCGGCCCAGATACGCAGTATTTT
V gene: TRBV29-1; D gene: .; clone size: .; J gene: TRBJ2-4; CDR3 protein: CSVGTQGKVVGLQYF; CDR3 DNA: TGCAGCGTTGGTACACAGGGTAAAGTCGTGGGGCTTCAGTACTTC
V gene: TRBV6-1; D gene: TRBD1; clone size: .; J gene: TRBJ1-2; CDR3 protein: CASSEVIFSRQGSLYGYTF; CDR3 DNA: TGTGCCAGCAGTGAAGTGATCTTTAGTAGACAGGGGAGTCTCTATGGCTACACCTTC
V gene: TRBV4-2; D gene: .; clone size: .; J gene: TRBJ1-5; CDR3 protein: CASSQDGQPQHF; CDR3 DNA: TGTGCCAGCAGCCAAGACGGTCAGCCCCAGCATTTT
V gene: TRBV21-1; D gene: .; clone size: once; J gene: TRBJ2-3; CDR3 protein: CASSHEPDTQYF; CDR3 DNA: TGTGCCAGCAGCCACGAACCAGATACGCAGTATTTT
V gene: TRBV5-8; D gene: .; clone size: .; J gene: TRBJ2-5; CDR3 protein: CASSFAETQYF; CDR3 DNA: TGTGCCAGCAGCTTCGCCGAGACCCAGTACTTC
V gene: TRBV11-2; D gene: .; clone size: few; J gene: TRBJ1-3; CDR3 protein: CASSSMTGSGNTIYF; CDR3 DNA: TGTGCCAGCAGCTCTATGACAGGCTCTGGAAACACCATATATTTT
V gene: TRBV5-1; D gene: TRBD1; clone size: .; J gene: TRBJ1-2; CDR3 protein: CASSPDRWGYGYTF; CDR3 DNA: TGCGCCAGCAGCCCGGACAGGTGGGGGTATGGCTACACCTTC